A selection of T cell receptor beta chains follows, all from one sample in a study of human T cells and chemical hapten exposure. TCRdb ran MiXCR on the reads and lists one entry per CDR3 protein. The sample gives around 120,000 distinct CDR3 sequences, 8.5% to 9% of which show up once; 1.3% to 1.5% is in the top ten. Specimen: whole blood. The receptors stem from a human donor in good health. Some clones in this sample may be carry-over from other donors' samples. The CDR3 runs from the conserved cysteine through the conserved F or W. A D gene is named only where the DNA matches it firmly. Rows give clone size only sometimes, using once, few, many, or a class for an expanded clone.

V	D	size	J	DNA	CDR3
TRBV10-2	TRBD1	few	TRBJ2-1	TGCGCCATTTCCCGGGACAGTGATAATGAGCAGTTCTTC	CAISRDSDNEQFF
TRBV29-1	NA	few	TRBJ1-1	TGCAGCGTTGGACCGGGGGTGACCACTGAAGCTTTCTTT	CSVGPGVTTEAFF
TRBV7-9	NA	NA	TRBJ1-1	TGTGCCAGCACTCAGGGGTACAACACTGAAGCTTTCTTT	CASTQGYNTEAFF
TRBV20-1	TRBD2	many	TRBJ2-3	TGCAGTGCCTTTCTTAGCGGGACTTGGGCAGATACGCAGTATTTT	CSAFLSGTWADTQYF
TRBV3-1	TRBD1	few	TRBJ2-7	TGTGCCAGCAGCGGAACGGACAGGGGTAGATCGTTGTACGAGCAGTACTTC	CASSGTDRGRSLYEQYF
TRBV6-1	NA	many	TRBJ1-4	TGTGCCAGCAGCCCGACTGGGGACCCTCCGAGAGAAAAACTGTTTTTT	CASSPTGDPPREKLFF
TRBV3-1	NA	many	TRBJ1-4	TGTGCCAGCAGCCTACGGACAGAAAAACTGTTTTTT	CASSLRTEKLFF
TRBV30	NA	many	TRBJ2-1	TGTGCCTGGAGCTGGTTGGCAGGGGATTACAATGAGCAGTTCTTC	CAWSWLAGDYNEQFF
TRBV4-1	TRBD2	NA	TRBJ2-5	TGCGCCAGCAGCCAAGATGAGTCTAGCGGGTACCAAGAGACCCAGTACTTC	CASSQDESSGYQETQYF
TRBV10-1	TRBD2	few	TRBJ2-7	TGCGCCAGCAGTGAGTTGGTAGCGGGACGCTACGAGCAGTACTTC	CASSELVAGRYEQYF
TRBV7-9	NA	few	TRBJ2-7	TGTGCCAGCAGCTGGGACATTTTCTCCTACGAGCAGTACTTC	CASSWDIFSYEQYF
TRBV7-9	NA	NA	TRBJ1-1	TGTGCCAGCAGCCAGAGGACGATCTTGAACACTGAAGCTTTCTTT	CASSQRTILNTEAFF
TRBV20-1	TRBD2	NA	TRBJ2-2	TGCAGTGCTAGAGATGTACTAGCGGGAGACCCGAACACCGGGGAGCTGTTTTTT	CSARDVLAGDPNTGELFF
TRBV9	NA	few	TRBJ2-2	TGTGCCAGCAGCTCCACGGATGGGGGATGGAACACCGGGGAGCTGTTTTTT	CASSSTDGGWNTGELFF
TRBV30	TRBD1	few	TRBJ1-2	TGTGCCTGGACCCTAAGACAGGGTTATGGCTACACCTTC	CAWTLRQGYGYTF
TRBV4-1	TRBD2	few	TRBJ2-7	TGCGCCAGCAGCCAAGTGGGGGTAGCGGGAGTCGAGCAGTACTTC	CASSQVGVAGVEQYF
TRBV29-1	NA	few	TRBJ2-4	TGCAGCGCGGAGGGGGAGGCCAAAAACATTCAGTACTTC	CSAEGEAKNIQYF
TRBV29-1	NA	NA	TRBJ2-7	TGCAGCGTAGCACGCAGCAACGAGCAGTACTTC	CSVARSNEQYF
TRBV12-3/TRBV12-4	TRBD1	NA	TRBJ2-2	TGTGCCAGCAGCCCTACCCCGGGACAGGGGAACACCGGGGAGCTGTTTTTT	CASSPTPGQGNTGELFF
TRBV4-1	TRBD1	few	TRBJ2-7	TGCGCCAGCAGCCAAGCTACCGGACAGGAGAGCTCCTACGAGCAGTACTTC	CASSQATGQESSYEQYF
TRBV9	TRBD1	few	TRBJ1-1	TGTGCCAGCAGCGCGGGACAGGGGAACACTGAAGCTTTCTTT	CASSAGQGNTEAFF
TRBV21-1	NA	few	TRBJ2-1	TGTGCCAGGCTGGGGGGGGGAGAGGCTGGAGACAATGAGCAGTTCTTC	CARLGGGEAGDNEQFF
TRBV25-1	NA	few	TRBJ2-1	TGTGCCAGCAGTGATCGGCAAAGCTCCTACAATGAGCAGTTCTTC	CASSDRQSSYNEQFF
TRBV11-1	NA	NA	TRBJ1-1	TGTGCCAGCAGCTTAGGAGGCAGGGCGAACACTGAAGCTTTCTTT	CASSLGGRANTEAFF
TRBV29-1	NA	many	TRBJ2-2	TGCAGCGTTCGGCACCCCACCGGGGAGCTGTTTTTT	CSVRHPTGELFF
TRBV30	TRBD2	NA	TRBJ2-3	TGTGCGGTAGCTAGCGGGATCACAGATACGCAGTATTTT	CAVASGITDTQYF
TRBV25-1	NA	few	TRBJ1-1	TGTGCCAGCAGTGAATCCAGGAACACTGAAGCTTTCTTT	CASSESRNTEAFF
TRBV15	TRBD1	many	TRBJ2-7	TGTGCCACCAGCAGTTGGACAGGGGGCAACTACGAGCAGTACTTC	CATSSWTGGNYEQYF
TRBV12-3/TRBV12-4	NA	NA	TRBJ1-3	TGTGCCAGCAGTTTCGAAGAGAGCTCTGGAAACACCATATATTTT	CASSFEESSGNTIYF
TRBV7-9	TRBD1	NA	TRBJ2-5	TGTGCCAGCAGGCTCTTTCCCTCCAGGGGGCGAGGGCAAGAGACCCAGTACTTC	CASRLFPSRGRGQETQYF
TRBV15	NA	NA	TRBJ2-2	TGTGCCACCAGCAGAGTTGGCGGCACCGGGGAGCTGTTTTTT	CATSRVGGTGELFF
TRBV4-2	NA	few	TRBJ1-4	TGCGCCAGCAGCCAAGATCACAGTAATGAAAAACTGTTTTTT	CASSQDHSNEKLFF
TRBV7-9	TRBD1	many	TRBJ2-1	TGTGCCAGCAGCTTAGGACAGGGGGCCCTAAATGAGCAGTTCTTC	CASSLGQGALNEQFF
TRBV21-1	NA	NA	TRBJ1-2	TGTGCCAGCAGCAGTGCACAGCTTTTTTATGGCTACACCTTC	CASSSAQLFYGYTF
TRBV12-3/TRBV12-4	NA	many	TRBJ2-4	TGTGCCAGCAGTTTAACAGCCAAAAACATTCAGTACTTC	CASSLTAKNIQYF
TRBV7-2	NA	few	TRBJ2-2	TGTGCCAGCAGCTTCCAGACTAGTCCCGGGGAGCTGTTTTTT	CASSFQTSPGELFF
TRBV19	NA	NA	TRBJ1-5	TGTGCCAGCCGGGGAGATGGCAATCAGCCCCAGCATTTT	CASRGDGNQPQHF
TRBV5-1	NA	NA	TRBJ1-1	TGCGCCAGCAGCTTGAGTGACGGATTGAACACTGAAGCTTTCTTT	CASSLSDGLNTEAFF
TRBV6-2/TRBV6-3	TRBD1	NA	TRBJ1-2	TGTGCCAGCAGTTACTCTTCGACAGGGGTCGGCTACACCTTC	CASSYSSTGVGYTF
TRBV2	NA	NA	TRBJ2-4	TGTGCCAGCAGGCGCAAAAACATTCAGTACTTC	CASRRKNIQYF
TRBV20-1	NA	NA	TRBJ2-7	TGCAGTGCTAGGGCGGGCCGCTACGAGCAGTACTTC	CSARAGRYEQYF
TRBV29-1	NA	few	TRBJ2-2	TGCAGCGTTGACAAGGGCACCGGGGAGCTGTTTTTT	CSVDKGTGELFF
TRBV7-8	NA	NA	TRBJ1-1	TGTGCCAGCAGCTTAGAACTGGCGGGAGCTTTCTTT	CASSLELAGAFF
TRBV7-2	NA	NA	TRBJ2-3	TGTGCCAGCAGCTTATTTCCGGGGACTAGCACAGATACGCAGTATTTT	CASSLFPGTSTDTQYF
TRBV12-3/TRBV12-4	NA	many	TRBJ2-3	TGTGCCAGCAGTTTAGAGGGGGGAGGAAGCACAGATACGCAGTATTTT	CASSLEGGGSTDTQYF
TRBV10-1	NA	NA	TRBJ1-1	TGCGCCAGCAGTGAGTCTACAGAGAACACTGAAGCTTTCTTT	CASSESTENTEAFF
TRBV5-6	NA	many	TRBJ2-3	TGTGCCAGCAGCTTGGCCTTTGGGGGAAGCACAGATACGCAGTATTTT	CASSLAFGGSTDTQYF
TRBV7-2	TRBD1	many	TRBJ2-2	TGTGCCAGCAGCCCCAAGACAGGGGAGAACACCGGGGAGCTGTTTTTT	CASSPKTGENTGELFF
TRBV28	NA	many	TRBJ2-1	TGTGCCAGCAGTCGGGGGGACAGTACCTACAATGAGCAGTTCTTC	CASSRGDSTYNEQFF
TRBV2	TRBD2	NA	TRBJ2-1	TGTGCCAGCAGCCCTAGCGGGGGTGCCTACAATGAGCAGTTCTTC	CASSPSGGAYNEQFF
TRBV4-2	NA	many	TRBJ1-1	TGTGCCAGCAGCCGTGGGGTAGACACTGAAGCTTTCTTT	CASSRGVDTEAFF
TRBV10-3	TRBD1	NA	TRBJ1-4	TGTGCCATCAGTGACCCGACAGGGGGAACTAATGAAAAACTGTTTTTT	CAISDPTGGTNEKLFF
TRBV14	NA	NA	TRBJ2-7	TGTGCCAGCAGCCAAGAAGAGGGACAAGACTCCTACGAGCAGTACTTC	CASSQEEGQDSYEQYF
TRBV4-1	NA	few	TRBJ2-1	TGCGCCAGCAGCCAAGATCTTGAGCAGTTCTTC	CASSQDLEQFF